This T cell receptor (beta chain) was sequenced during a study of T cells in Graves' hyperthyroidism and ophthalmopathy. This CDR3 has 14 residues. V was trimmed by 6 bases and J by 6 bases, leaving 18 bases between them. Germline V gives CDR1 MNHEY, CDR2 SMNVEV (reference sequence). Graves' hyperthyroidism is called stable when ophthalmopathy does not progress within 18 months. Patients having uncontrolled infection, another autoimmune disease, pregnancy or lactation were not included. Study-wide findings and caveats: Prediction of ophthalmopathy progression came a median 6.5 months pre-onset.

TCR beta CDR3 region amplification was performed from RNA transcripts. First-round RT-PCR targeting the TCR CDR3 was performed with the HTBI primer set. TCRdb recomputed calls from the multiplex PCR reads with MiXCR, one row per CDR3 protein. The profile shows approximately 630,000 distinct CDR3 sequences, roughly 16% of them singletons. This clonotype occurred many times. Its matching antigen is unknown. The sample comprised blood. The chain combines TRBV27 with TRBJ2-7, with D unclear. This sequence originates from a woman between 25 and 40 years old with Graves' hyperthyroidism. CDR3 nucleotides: TGTGCCAGCAGGGGGTTCTCGCTCTCTCTCGAGCAGTACTTC. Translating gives CASRGFSLSLEQYF.